This T cell receptor (beta chain) was obtained from a study of blood T cell repertoires in COVID-19. Study-level information: T cells, B-cell-depleted T cells, or PBMCs provided the cDNA or gDNA that served as material.

In the original workflow: Reference gene primer amplification in the assay estimated nucleated cell counts. Repertoires were generated with immunoSEQ multiplex PCR, while TCRdb's copy carries only in-frame clones and drops some. V, J and clone size were drawn from that table, and D and trimming were deduced from the DNA. This table has under 300,000 clones, approximately 90% appearing once. Participants spanned ages about 18 to 90 years and resided in roughly 22 US areas. Participant-reported clinical history was the basis for cohort assignment. The CDR3 has 15 amino acids. V was trimmed by 5 bases and J by 3 bases, leaving 16 bases between them. The germline CDR1 and CDR2 sequences are MNHEY and SMNVEV (reference sequence).

The receptor was derived from a woman in her sixties in a cohort exposed to, infected with or recovered from COVID-19 (not recorded which). Sequences were obtained from PBMCs or T cells enriched from blood (not recorded which). The V gene is TRBV27, the J gene TRBJ1-2; D uncertain. The CDR3 is CASSPSGRAYYGYTF. Written as DNA, the CDR3 is TGTGCCAGCAGTCCCTCCGGGAGGGCGTACTATGGCTACACCTTC.